This entry lists 25 T cell receptor beta chains sequenced from one sample in a study of regulatory T cells in long-lasting Graves disease (dated by TCRdb to about 2021). The sample's time point label is to be understood as: persistent/refractory GD, antithyroid drugs over 5 years with positive TRAb. For both TCR sequencing and RNA sequencing, RNA was extracted from PBMCs in TRIzol. Libraries were built with multiplex PCR. TCRdb names Illumina HiSeq 4000 as the instrument used. TCR beta libraries were built with iRepertoire HTBI primers and Arm-PCR amplification of CDR3 regions. TCRdb redid the processing of the public reads, applying fastp at Q25 and MiXCR, and retained in-frame beta chains. Here each entry gathers all rows of one CDR3 protein and keeps the most common genes and DNA. Within this sample are about 430,000 distinct CDR3 sequences, with approximately 22% of them counted one time only. Of the sample, around 15% falls within the top ten clones.

This specimen was peripheral blood mononuclear cells (PBMCs), taken when the disease was refractory, from a patient treated with antithyroid drugs. These TCRs come from a female donor with Graves disease.

This clonotype was detected many times. CDR3 region: CAWRNTLNTEAFF. Written as DNA, the CDR3 is TGTGCCTGGAGGAATACACTGAACACTGAAGCTTTCTTT. J is TRBJ1-1 and V is TRBV30, with D unresolved. This CDR3 contains 13 residues. Germline CDR1 is GTSNPN and CDR2 is SVGIG (reference sequence). Trimming took 3 bases from V and 0 from J, leaving 8 bases between them.

This clonotype was seen a handful of times. CDR3 sequence reads: CASSPGTGPYGYTF. DNA for the CDR3: TGCGCCAGCAGCCCGGGGACAGGCCCCTATGGCTACACCTTC. The chain has TRBV5-1 and TRBJ1-2; 8 positions agree with TRBD1. This CDR3 spans 14 amino acids. V was clipped by 4 bases and J by 4 bases; unmatched bases: 6. Germline V lookup: CDR1 SGHRS, CDR2 YFSETQ. The whole variable domain, remainder taken from reference TRBV5-1 and TRBJ1-2, is KAGVTQTPRYLIKTRGQQVTLSCSPISGHRSVSWYQQTPGQGLQFLFEYFSETQRNKGNFPGRFSGRQFSNSRSEMNVSTLELGDSALYLCASSPGTGPYGYTFGSGTRLTVV.

Many counts were recorded for this clonotype. The gene calls are TRBV15 and TRBJ1-1; the D gene is possibly TRBD1 (5 bases). CDR3 length: 16 amino acids. Germline CDR1 and CDR2: LNHNV and YYDKDF (reference sequence). Trimming removed 0 bases at V and 1 base at J, with 12 bases between. CDR3 DNA: TGTGCCACCAGCAGAGATCTGGGACCTGGGAACACTGAAGCTTTCTTT. Translation gives CATSRDLGPGNTEAFF.

In nucleotides, the CDR3 is TGTGCCAGCAGCCAAGGGTCCCTTTCTAGCGGGAGGGGGTACGAGCAGTACTTC. Its protein is CASSQGSLSSGRGYEQYF. This sequence joins TRBV3-1 and TRBJ2-7; 12 bases fit TRBD2. In germline, CDR1 is LGHDT, CDR2 YNNKEL (reference sequence). Germline trimming cut 1 base from V and 4 bases from J; bases unmatched to any gene: 11. This CDR3 comprises 18 residues.

This clonotype has a handful of counts. The chain joins TRBV10-1 to TRBJ2-7; D remains unclear. The CDR3 is made up of 10 amino acids. Looked up from germline, CDR1 is WNHNN and CDR2 is SYGVQD (reference sequence). Deletions cut 3 bases from V and 6 bases from J, with 3 bases between. CDR3 loop: CASSECEQYF. Here the CDR3 DNA reads TGCGCCAGCAGTGAATGCGAGCAGTACTTC.

This clonotype showed up many times. The chain employs TRBV20-1 and TRBJ2-7; 10 nucleotides agree with TRBD2. The J segment lost 4 bases and the V segment lost 5 bases, leaving 11 bases of the junction unmatched. CDR1 and CDR2 from the germline V gene are DFQATT and SNEGSKA (reference sequence). This CDR3 has 15 amino acids. CDR3 in DNA: TGCAGTGCTGGTATCCTAGCGGGAGTGTTTTACGAGCAGTACTTC. The encoded protein is CSAGILAGVFYEQYF.

The table lists this clonotype with many counts. The chain carries TRBV29-1 and TRBJ2-5; TRBD1 aligns across 7 bases. Germline assignment: CDR1 SQVTM and CDR2 ANQGSEA. V dropped 7 bases and J dropped 2; count of bases not matched to a gene: 7. The CDR3 loop spans 13 amino acids. CDR3 residues: CSALTGNQETQYF. CDR3 bases: TGCAGCGCCCTGACAGGGAATCAAGAGACCCAGTACTTC. The whole variable domain, filled in from reference TRBV29-1 and TRBJ2-5, reads SAVISQKPSRDICQRGTSLTIQCQVDSQVTMMFWYRQQPGQSLTLIATANQGSEATYESGFVIDKFPISRPNLTFSTLTVSNMSPEDSSIYLCSALTGNQETQYFGPGTRLLVL.

In its sample, this clonotype was seen a few times. The V call is TRBV6-2 or TRBV6-3, the J call TRBJ2-7; either TRBD1 or TRBD2 may supply D (5 bases each). CDR1 is MNHEY, CDR2 SVGEGT, per germline. V was shortened by 4 bases and J by 12 bases, with 13 bases between the two germline ends. CDR3 size: 11 residues. CDR3 DNA sequence: TGTGCCAGCAGTTGGGACGGAACTTGGTACTTC. Protein sequence: CASSWDGTWYF.

The genes are TRBV6-5 and TRBJ2-7; the D is unclear. Germline V lookup: CDR1 MNHEY, CDR2 SVGAGI. The CDR3 totals 15 residues. Between the trimmed V and J ends, which lost 0 bases and 3 bases, there was a span of 12 bases. CDR3 loop: CASSYSSVKGYEQYF. In nucleotides, the CDR3 is TGTGCCAGCAGTTACTCGTCGGTTAAGGGCTACGAGCAGTACTTC.

This chain uses TRBV14 with TRBJ2-1; D unresolved. Germline CDR1 and CDR2: SGHDN and FVKESK. The CDR3 runs 13 residues. V shed 0 bases and J shed 6 bases, with 6 bases lying between them. CDR3 loop: CASSQDIRNEQFF. CDR3 DNA: TGTGCCAGCAGCCAAGATATCCGCAATGAGCAGTTCTTC.

There are a few counts of this clonotype. The chain has TRBV19 and TRBJ1-1, with D uncertain. CDR1 LNHDA and CDR2 SQIVND come from the germline V gene (reference sequence). The CDR3 is made up of 16 amino acids. V was cut by 3 bases and J by 7 bases, with 21 bases left in between. The CDR3 loop is CASSIFGPHGPIEAFF. CDR3 DNA sequence: TGTGCCAGTAGTATCTTCGGGCCCCACGGGCCAATTGAAGCTTTCTTT. The variable domain in full, with the rest retrieved from reference TRBV19 and TRBJ1-1, is DGGITQSPKYLFRKEGQNVTLSCEQNLNHDAMYWYRQDPGQGLRLIYYSQIVNDFQKGDIAEGYSVSREKKESFPLTVTSAQKNPTAFYLCASSIFGPHGPIEAFFGQGTRLTVV.

This clonotype has at least ten counts. This sequence joins TRBV20-1 and TRBJ1-5, with D unclear. The germline V gene encodes CDR1 DFQATT and CDR2 SNEGSKA (reference sequence). This CDR3 has 13 amino acids. V shed 2 bases and J shed 6 bases, with 11 bases lying between them. As DNA, the CDR3 is TGCAGTGCTAGAACCTTCCCGGGTCAGCCCCAGCATTTT. This translates into CSARTFPGQPQHF.

This clonotype was detected only a few times. The genes are TRBV30 and TRBJ2-2; either TRBD1 or TRBD2 may supply D (5 bases each). The germline V and J ends were trimmed by 3 bases and 15 bases, with 14 bases remaining between them. The CDR3 totals 11 residues. Germline V gene data show CDR1 as GTSNPN and CDR2 as SVGIG (reference sequence). The CDR3 loop is CAWRSGSRLFF. CDR3 DNA sequence: TGTGCCTGGAGGTCAGGGAGTAGGTTGTTTTTT.

In regard to this clonotype: A much larger clone lies a single base off, so this may be a read error. This rearrangement joins TRBV7-2 to TRBJ2-7; D is unresolved. Germline loops: CDR1 SGHTA, CDR2 FQGNSA. The CDR3 runs 14 residues. CDR3 coding DNA: TGTGCCAGCAGCTTAGGTCAGACCTACTCCGAGCATTACTTC. This encodes CASSLGQTYSEHYF.

V and J are TRBV27 and TRBJ1-2, with TRBD1 matching 11 bases. Germline CDR1 MNHEY, CDR2 SMNVEV (reference sequence). The CDR3 spans 14 residues. The trim removed 6 bases at V and 2 bases at J, leaving 2 bases unmatched. The CDR3 region is CASRRDRGNYGYTF. The CDR3 DNA sequence: TGTGCCAGCAGAAGGGACAGGGGGAACTATGGCTACACCTTC.

This clonotype was seen more than once but under ten times. The chain carries TRBV24-1 and TRBJ2-3; 9 bases match TRBD1. This CDR3 region has 16 residues. The junction had 10 bases not matched to a gene; V was cut back by 5 bases and J by 5 bases. CDR1 KGHDR and CDR2 SFDVKD come from the germline V gene. DNA of the CDR3: TGTGCCACCAGTGCACCGGGACAGGGAGGTTTAGATACGCAGTATTTT. It encodes CATSAPGQGGLDTQYF.

In this sample, this clonotype turned up many times. The chain has TRBV5-6 and TRBJ1-5, with D maybe TRBD1 (5 bases). CDR1 and CDR2 from the germline V gene are SGHDT and YYEEEE. CDR3 size: 13 residues. The V end lost 0 bases, the J end lost 8 bases, and 9 bases lay between the germline ends. The CDR3 region is CASSLGGAKPQHF. For the CDR3, the DNA is TGTGCCAGCAGCTTGGGAGGGGCGAAGCCCCAGCATTTT.

This clonotype was counted only a few times. The chain uses TRBV3-1 and TRBJ1-1; possible D gene TRBD1, 6 bases. Trimming cost V 2 bases and J 8 bases, with 6 bases left between them. The CDR3 is 11 residues long. CDR1 LGHDT and CDR2 YNNKEL come from the germline V gene (reference sequence). Here the CDR3 reads CASSQQGEAFF. The CDR3, as DNA: TGTGCCAGCAGCCAACAGGGGGAAGCTTTCTTT. Supplemented by reference TRBV3-1 and TRBJ1-1, the full variable domain reads DTAVSQTPKYLVTQMGNDKSIKCEQNLGHDTMYWYKQDSKKFLKIMFSYNNKELIINETVPNRFSPKSPDKAHLNLHINSLELGDSAVYFCASSQQGEAFFGQGTRLTVV.

The sample holds a few counts of this clonotype. V and J are TRBV27 and TRBJ2-6, with D unclear. The CDR3 totals 19 residues. V was pared by 1 base and J by 0 bases, with 16 bases between. Germline CDR1 and CDR2: MNHEY and SMNVEV (reference sequence). CDR3 in amino acids: CASSLFLGQVISGANVLTF. CDR3 in DNA: TGTGCCAGCAGTTTATTTTTGGGTCAGGTAATCTCTGGGGCCAACGTCCTGACTTTC.

In this sample, this clonotype turned up a few times. The rearrangement joins TRBV5-6 to TRBJ1-1, with 8 bases lining up with TRBD1. This CDR3 has 14 amino acids. Per germline, CDR1 SGHDT and CDR2 YYEEEE. The V gene end was trimmed by 4 bases and the J gene end by 4 bases; junction bases not matched to a gene: 6. The CDR3 DNA reads TGTGCCAGCAGCCTCGGGACAGGTTTCACTGAAGCTTTCTTT. Translating it yields CASSLGTGFTEAFF.

The chain is built from TRBV11-2 and TRBJ2-3, with D uncertain. The length of the CDR3 is 14 residues. V was trimmed by 5 bases and J by 0 bases, leaving 9 bases between them. The germline V gene encodes CDR1 SGHAT and CDR2 FQNNGV. The CDR3, as DNA: TGTGCCAGCAGCCTTCAGGTTAGCACAGATACGCAGTATTTT. Protein product: CASSLQVSTDTQYF.

This clonotype was seen ten or more times. This chain links TRBV11-3 with TRBJ2-5; D ambiguous. Germline V gene data show CDR1 as SGHNT and CDR2 as YENEEA. The CDR3 is 14 amino acids. Trimming left V 0 bases short and J 2 bases short, with 7 bases between. CDR3 coding DNA: TGTGCCAGCAGCTTAGATCGAACGCAAGAGACCCAGTACTTC. Its translation is CASSLDRTQETQYF.

The gene calls are TRBV7-8 and TRBJ2-3, with 7 bases that match TRBD1. Germline values: CDR1 SGHVS, CDR2 FQNEAQ. V lost 1 base, J lost 3 bases, and 10 bases stayed unmatched. The CDR3 sequence is 17 residues long. The CDR3: CASSLGKTGRMTDTQYF. CDR3 DNA: TGTGCCAGCAGCTTAGGAAAGACAGGGCGAATGACAGATACGCAGTATTTT.

There are many counts of this clonotype. This chain joins TRBV6-5 and TRBJ2-7; 8 positions agree with TRBD2. This CDR3 is built from 14 residues. Unmatched junction bases numbered 2, after V lost 0 bases and J lost 4 bases. Germline CDR1 is MNHEY and CDR2 is SVGAGI. The CDR3 is CASSYSLAAYEQYF. DNA for the CDR3: TGTGCCAGCAGTTACTCACTAGCGGCTTACGAGCAGTACTTC.

This clonotype came up many times. The CDR3, as DNA: TGCAGTGCTAGAGGACAGGGGCACCAGCCCCAGCATTTT. It is translated as CSARGQGHQPQHF. The rearrangement uses TRBV20-1 and TRBJ1-5, with TRBD1 identical over 8 bases. The CDR3 loop spans 13 amino acids. Germline V gene lookup returns CDR1 DFQATT and CDR2 SNEGSKA (reference sequence). The J segment lost 7 bases and the V segment lost 1 base, leaving 3 bases of the junction unmatched.